This TCR beta chain was sequenced in a study of T cells after yellow fever vaccination. The study, taken as a whole, reports: A large majority of primary-vaccination clones showed up again after the booster (96% CD4, around 85% CD8). Researchers report a weaker secondary response that nonetheless peaked faster, day 5 versus 15.

This CDR3 has 14 residues. The V end lost 7 bases, the J end lost 6 bases, and 18 bases lay between the germline ends. The germline CDR1 and CDR2 sequences are MNHEY and SVGEGT. This clonotype was observed a handful of times. Its target is not known. TCRdb analysed the 5' RACE reads with MiXCR anew, one entry per CDR3 protein. The table lists 450,000 to 600,000 distinct CDR3 sequences, 17% of them singletons. The sequencing here drew on PBMCs, taken less than 6 days after the first yellow fever vaccination. The receptor's source is a man aged 18-30 years who received the YFV17D yellow fever vaccine. The chain uses TRBV6-2 or TRBV6-3 and TRBJ1-1; D is unclear. The CDR3 loop reads CASTRAGFGAEAFF. CDR3 sequence (DNA): TGTGCCAGCACCCGGGCAGGCTTCGGGGCTGAAGCTTTCTTT.